This T cell receptor (beta chain) was sequenced in a study of CXCR3-negative and CXCR3-positive naive CD8 T cells. Study-wide results and limits: CXCR3 levels fell partly with cryopreservation; most assays relied on fresh PBMCs. Naive subsets were similarly diverse, while memory CD8+ repertoires were much less diverse. CD5 surface expression was similar among naive subsets, and TCR strength was estimated by inference from TRB CDR3 properties.

CDR3 size: 13 residues. All CD8+ T cell subsets were sorted in triplicate at 250,000 to 300,000 cells each. UMI-tagged TRB cDNA libraries were built via 5' RACE. TCRdb reprocessed the 5' RACE reads, with one entry per CDR3 protein and no DNA. Listed are over 55,000 distinct CDR3 sequences; around 22% falls within the top ten. For this clonotype: The antigen remains unidentified.

The receptor was isolated from a human donor in good health. Some clones in this sample may be carry-over from other donors' samples. Sequencing was carried out using memory CD8+ T cells from blood. The chain combines TRBV12-3 or TRBV12-4 with TRBJ2-5; the TCRdb D gene call, TRBD2, has no DNA to confirm it. Here the CDR3 reads CASRPGQAETQYF.